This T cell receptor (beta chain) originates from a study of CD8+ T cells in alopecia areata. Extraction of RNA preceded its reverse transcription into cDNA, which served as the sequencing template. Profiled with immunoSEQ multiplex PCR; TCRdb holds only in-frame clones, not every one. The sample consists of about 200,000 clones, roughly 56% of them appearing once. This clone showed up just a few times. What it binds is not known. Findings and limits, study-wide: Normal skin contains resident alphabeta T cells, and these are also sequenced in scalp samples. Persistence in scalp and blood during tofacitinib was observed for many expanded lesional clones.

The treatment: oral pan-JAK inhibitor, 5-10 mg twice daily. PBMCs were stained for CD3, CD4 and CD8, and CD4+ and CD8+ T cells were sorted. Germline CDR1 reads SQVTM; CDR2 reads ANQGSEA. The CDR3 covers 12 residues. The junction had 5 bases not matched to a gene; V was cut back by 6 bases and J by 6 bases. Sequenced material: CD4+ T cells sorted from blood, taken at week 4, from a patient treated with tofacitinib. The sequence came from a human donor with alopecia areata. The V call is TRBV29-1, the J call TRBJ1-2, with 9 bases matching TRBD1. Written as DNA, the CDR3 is TGCAGCGTCCCTCGGGACAGGGATGGCTACACCTTC. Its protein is CSVPRDRDGYTF. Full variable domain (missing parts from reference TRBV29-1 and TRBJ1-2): SAVISQKPSRDICQRGTSLTIQCQVDSQVTMMFWYRQQPGQSLTLIATANQGSEATYESGFVIDKFPISRPNLTFSTLTVSNMSPEDSSIYLCSVPRDRDGYTFGSGTRLTVV.